The entry that follows covers one T cell receptor beta chain sequence. As yet, its antigen is unknown. The data originate from a study of T-cell reconstitution after alpha-beta-depleted transplantation in children. Overall study findings and caveats: Newly produced T cells mostly provided counts and TCRbeta diversity after one year, as hyperexpanded clones declined. There were reportedly several hundred expanded graft clones from which alpha-beta T cells came about two months after transplant. TCRbeta diversity was high at day 60 in some patients (a result of surviving recipient T cells and thymic progenitors).

CDR3 length: 16 residues. Germline CDR1 and CDR2: MGHRA and YSYEKL. Trimming took 0 bases from V and 2 from J, leaving 14 bases between them. A TCRbeta library incorporating unique molecular identifiers was prepared. MiXCR, applied by TCRdb to the PCR reads, yields one record per CDR3 protein. This table has 60,000 to 100,000 distinct CDR3 sequences, 15% to 20% appearing once. Sequencing was performed on PBMCs, mostly from graft donor cells, taken 360 days after TCRalphabeta/CD19-depleted stem cell transplant. The chain employs TRBV4-1 and TRBJ2-7; D is possibly TRBD1 or TRBD2 (5 bases each). The TCR originated in a male patient aged 2-15 years who had a stem cell transplant for acute lymphoblastic leukemia, so the T cells may come from the graft donor. The CDR3 DNA is TGCGCCAGCAGCCAAGATTACTCGGGGCCGCCCTACGAGCAGTACTTC. Its protein product is CASSQDYSGPPYEQYF.